This T cell receptor beta chain was recovered during a study of cytomegalovirus exposure and HLA in healthy donors. Study as a whole: HLA-typed donors were the source of approximately 86 million unique TCRs held in an early data release.

Use of 60 Vbeta and 13 Jbeta primers characterized the PCR. TCRdb keeps only in-frame clones here, not all; method: immunoSEQ multiplex PCR. The sample includes 130,000 or so clones. The CDR3 runs 14 residues. V was pared by 2 bases and J by 9 bases, with 7 bases of the junction left unmatched. Germline CDR1 reads SGHKS; CDR2 reads YYEKEE (reference sequence). The sequenced sample consisted of PBMCs. This sequence was found in a woman in her thirties or forties in good health and CMV-seronegative. The chain has TRBV5-5 and TRBJ2-1; TRBD1 aligns across 8 bases. CDR3 sequence (DNA): TGTGCCAGCAGCTTACGACAGGGGACCGGTGAGCAGTTCTTC. Translated, it gives CASSLRQGTGEQFF.